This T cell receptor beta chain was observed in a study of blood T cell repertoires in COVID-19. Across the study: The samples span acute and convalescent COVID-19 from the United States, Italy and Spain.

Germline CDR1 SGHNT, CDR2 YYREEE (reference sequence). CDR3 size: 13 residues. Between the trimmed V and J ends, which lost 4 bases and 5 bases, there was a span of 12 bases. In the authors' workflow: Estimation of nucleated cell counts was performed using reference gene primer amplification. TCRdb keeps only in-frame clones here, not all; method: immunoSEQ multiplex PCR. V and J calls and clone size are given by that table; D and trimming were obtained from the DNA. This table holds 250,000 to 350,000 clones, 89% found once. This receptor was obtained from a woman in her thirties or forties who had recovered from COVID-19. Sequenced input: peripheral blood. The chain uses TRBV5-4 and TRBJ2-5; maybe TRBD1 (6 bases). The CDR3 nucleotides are TGTGCCAGCAGCCTGGGGGCCGAGGAGACCCAGTACTTC. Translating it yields CASSLGAEETQYF.